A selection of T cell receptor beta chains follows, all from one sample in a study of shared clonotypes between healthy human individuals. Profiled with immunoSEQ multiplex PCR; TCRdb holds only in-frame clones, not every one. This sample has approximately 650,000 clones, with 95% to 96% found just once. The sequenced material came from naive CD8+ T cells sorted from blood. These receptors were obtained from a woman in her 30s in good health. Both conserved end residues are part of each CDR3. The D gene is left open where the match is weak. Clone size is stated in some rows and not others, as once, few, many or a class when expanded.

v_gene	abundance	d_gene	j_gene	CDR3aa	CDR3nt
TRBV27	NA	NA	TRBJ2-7	CASSPGSSYEQYF	TGTGCCAGCAGTCCTGGGAGTTCCTACGAGCAGTACTTC
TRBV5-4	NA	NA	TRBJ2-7	CASSSDSEQYF	TGTGCCAGCAGCTCTGATTCCGAGCAGTACTTC
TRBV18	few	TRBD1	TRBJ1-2	CASSPRRDRDGYTF	TGTGCCAGCTCACCTCGGCGGGACAGGGATGGCTACACCTTC
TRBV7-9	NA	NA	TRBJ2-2	CASSPRATGELFF	TGTGCCAGCAGCCCTCGTGCGACCGGGGAGCTGTTTTTT
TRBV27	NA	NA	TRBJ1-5	CASSKDYSNQPQHF	TGTGCCAGCAGTAAAGACTATAGCAATCAGCCCCAGCATTTT
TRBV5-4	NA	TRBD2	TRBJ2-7	CASSGGQGGSGEQYF	TGTGCCAGCAGCGGCGGGCAGGGCGGGAGTGGAGAGCAGTACTTC
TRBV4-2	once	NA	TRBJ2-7	CASSQDLSDEQYF	TGTGCCAGCAGCCAAGACCTTAGCGACGAGCAGTACTTC
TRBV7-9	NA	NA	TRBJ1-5	CASSSGSNQPQHF	TGTGCCAGCAGCTCGGGTAGCAATCAGCCCCAGCATTTT
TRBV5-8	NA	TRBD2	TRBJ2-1	CASPPGLAVRATINEQFF	TGTGCCAGTCCGCCGGGACTAGCGGTTAGGGCCACTATTAATGAGCAGTTCTTC
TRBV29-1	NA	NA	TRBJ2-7	CSVSESSYEQYF	TGCAGCGTAAGCGAAAGCTCCTACGAGCAGTACTTC
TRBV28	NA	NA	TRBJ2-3	CASSSRTQISTDTQYF	TGTGCCAGCAGCTCTCGGACTCAAATCAGCACAGATACGCAGTATTTT
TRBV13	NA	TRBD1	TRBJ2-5	CASSEAGAGGLETQYF	TGTGCCAGCAGCGAGGCCGGGGCAGGGGGTCTTGAGACCCAGTACTTC
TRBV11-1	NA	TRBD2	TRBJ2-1	CASSLWSSGSHEQFF	TGTGCCAGCAGCTTATGGTCTAGCGGGAGTCATGAGCAGTTCTTC
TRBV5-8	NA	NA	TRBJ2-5	CASSLRSRQPQETQYF	TGTGCCAGCAGCTTGAGATCGAGACAGCCCCAAGAGACCCAGTACTTC
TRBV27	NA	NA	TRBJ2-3	CASNPSGRTDTQYF	TGTGCCAGCAATCCGTCAGGGCGGACAGATACGCAGTATTTT
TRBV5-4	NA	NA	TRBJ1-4	CASSTGWANEKLFF	TGTGCCAGCAGCACAGGGTGGGCTAATGAAAAACTGTTTTTT
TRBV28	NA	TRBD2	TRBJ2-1	CASSLSSGIASYNEQFF	TGTGCCAGCAGTTTATCTAGCGGGATAGCGTCCTACAATGAGCAGTTCTTC
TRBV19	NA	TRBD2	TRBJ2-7	CASSPTTSGYEQYF	TGTGCCAGTAGCCCGACGACTAGCGGCTACGAGCAGTACTTC
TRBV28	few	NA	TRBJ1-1	CASSLFPLMNTEAFF	TGTGCCAGCAGTTTATTCCCCCTCATGAACACTGAAGCTTTCTTT
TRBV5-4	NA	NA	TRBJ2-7	CASSLPGAEQYF	TGTGCCAGCAGCCTTCCGGGGGCCGAGCAGTACTTC